This T cell receptor (beta chain) was recovered during a study of early T cells in non-severe SARS-CoV-2 infection. TCRdb recomputed calls from the 5' RACE reads with MiXCR, one row per CDR3 protein. The repertoire holds roughly 70,000 distinct CDR3 sequences, with about 13% as singletons. This clonotype showed up just a few times. The germline gives CDR1 MDHEN, CDR2 SYDVKM. This CDR3 is built from 14 residues. Trimming removed 7 bases from V and 2 bases from J, with 13 bases in between. The sample consisted of whole blood. V and J are TRBV28 and TRBJ2-3; the D gene is possibly TRBD1 (7 bases). This receptor was identified in an adult who was a healthcare worker with PCR-confirmed SARS-CoV-2 infection or an uninfected control (not recorded which). Here the CDR3 reads CASKAGQNTDTQYF. DNA for the CDR3: TGTGCCAGCAAGGCGGGACAGAACACAGATACGCAGTATTTT.